The clone carrying this TCR beta chain has a count of ten or more. This CDR3 comprises 14 residues. Trimming cost V 4 bases and J 1 base, with 5 bases left between them. Per the germline V gene, CDR1 is MNHEY and CDR2 is SMNVEV (reference sequence). CDR3 regions were amplified by Arm-PCR using iRepertoire HTBI primers to build TCR beta libraries. TCRdb re-called the multiplex PCR reads through MiXCR, storing one row per CDR3 protein. The sample records about 400,000 distinct CDR3 sequences, around 16% being singletons. Specified time point: newly diagnosed GD, antithyroid drugs for less than 3 months. Extracted PBMC RNA gave rise to the TCR library. American Thyroid Association guidelines were used to diagnose Graves' disease. This entry belongs to a study of regulatory T cells in long-lasting Graves disease. On the study more broadly: Antithyroid drug intake by newly diagnosed Graves' patients had lasted under 3 months.

This sample also appeared in a second study, on T cells in Graves' hyperthyroidism and ophthalmopathy. That paper states: An initial round of RT-PCR targeting the TCR CDR3 relied on the HTBI primer set. Expanded thyroid clonotypes (above 0.001) were mostly also found in blood.

The starting material was peripheral blood mononuclear cells (PBMCs), obtained at new diagnosis, from a patient treated with antithyroid drugs. The V call is TRBV27, the J call TRBJ2-6, with D unclear. The TCR was taken from a woman in her forties with Graves disease. CDR3 nucleotide sequence: TGTGCCAGCAGTTCGACGTCTGGGGCCAACGTCCTGACTTTC. As protein: CASSSTSGANVLTF.